What follows are 26 T cell receptor beta chains derived from one specimen sequenced in a study of graft-versus-host responses after intestinal transplantation. The assay was immunoSEQ multiplex PCR, and TCRdb's table has in-frame clones only and misses some. The sample lists 40,000 or so clones; around 94% were seen once. The sequencing used PBMCs, collected 16 days after intestinal transplant. Every receptor here comes from a human patient who received an intestinal transplant, so some T cells may come from the graft donor.

The chain recombines TRBV6-5 with TRBJ2-7; TRBD2 matches at 7 bases. Germline V CDR1 and CDR2: MNHEY, SVGAGI. V was clipped by 5 bases and J by 7 bases; unmatched bases: 2. This CDR3 is built from 11 residues. The CDR3 sequence is CASSEAGEQYF. CDR3 DNA: TGTGCCAGCAGTGAAGCGGGGGAGCAGTACTTC.

This sequence joins TRBV19 and TRBJ2-1, with 10 bases aligning to TRBD2. The ends lost 3 bases at V and 4 bases at J; junction bases unmatched: 12. Germline CDR1 and CDR2: LNHDA and SQIVND (reference sequence). The CDR3 is 18 amino acids. The CDR3 region is CASSIVSSGRRGYNEQFF. As DNA, the CDR3 is TGTGCCAGTAGTATTGTTAGTAGCGGGAGGAGGGGATACAATGAGCAGTTCTTC. Based on the CDR3 plus reference TRBV19 and TRBJ2-1, the full variable domain is DGGITQSPKYLFRKEGQNVTLSCEQNLNHDAMYWYRQDPGQGLRLIYYSQIVNDFQKGDIAEGYSVSREKKESFPLTVTSAQKNPTAFYLCASSIVSSGRRGYNEQFFGPGTRLTVL.

This clone has a single count. DNA for the CDR3: TGTGCCAGCAGCTTACCTGACACTCTCCAAGAGACCCAGTACTTC. This codes for CASSLPDTLQETQYF. The rearrangement joins TRBV7-9 to TRBJ2-5, with no clear D. This CDR3 contains 15 residues. The germline CDR1 and CDR2 sequences are SEHNR and FQNEAQ (reference sequence). Trimming cost V 2 bases and J 1 base, with 11 bases left between them.

The V and J genes are TRBV4-3 and TRBJ2-7, with D perhaps TRBD1 (6 bases). Germline lookup yields CDR1 LGHNA and CDR2 YSLEER. The CDR3 has 14 amino acids. V gave up 1 base and J gave up 1 base, with 8 bases separating them. This CDR3 is CASSQVTGSYEQYF. The CDR3 nucleotides read TGCGCCAGCAGCCAAGTCACAGGGTCCTACGAGCAGTACTTC.

This clone was detected only once. The chain carries TRBV6-5 and TRBJ1-2; no firm D call. Germline loops: CDR1 MNHEY, CDR2 SVGAGI. The germline V and J ends were trimmed by 0 bases and 5 bases, with 7 bases remaining between them. The CDR3 totals 13 residues. The CDR3 DNA reads as TGTGCCAGCAGTTACTCATATGGGTATGGCTACACCTTC. This gives the protein CASSYSYGYGYTF.

The chain is built from TRBV10-1 and TRBJ2-1; TRBD2 might be the D (5 bases). Looked up from germline, CDR1 is WNHNN and CDR2 is SYGVQD (reference sequence). CDR3 length equals 12 residues. The V and J ends lost 3 bases and 9 bases respectively, with 9 bases between them. CDR3 protein: CASSDRGSEQFF. CDR3 nucleotide sequence: TGCGCCAGCAGTGATCGGGGTAGTGAGCAGTTCTTC.

This rearrangement joins TRBV4-1 to TRBJ2-7; possibly TRBD1 for D (6 bases). The CDR3 sequence is 15 residues long. V dropped 2 bases and J dropped 6 bases, with 17 bases sitting between them. Germline V gene data show CDR1 as MGHRA and CDR2 as YSYEKL. The CDR3 here is CASSQPLWVGGEQYF. CDR3 nucleotide sequence: TGCGCCAGCAGCCAACCGCTATGGGTAGGGGGCGAGCAGTACTTC.

V gene TRBV19 combines with J gene TRBJ1-5; TRBD1 is a possible D gene (5 bases). Trimming stripped 3 bases from V and 0 bases from J, with 9 bases between. The CDR3 consists of 15 residues. CDR1 is LNHDA, CDR2 SQIVND, per germline (reference sequence). The CDR3 region has the DNA TGTGCCAGTAGTATCGGGGGGTATAGCAATCAGCCCCAGCATTTT. Protein: CASSIGGYSNQPQHF.

As regards this clone: The CDR3 carries no conserved terminal phenylalanine or tryptophan, so it likely arises from a read error. The gene calls are TRBV4-2 and TRBJ1-5, with D tentatively TRBD1 (5 bases). The CDR3 loop spans 15 amino acids. Germline assignment: CDR1 LGHNA and CDR2 YNFKEQ. The CDR3 region is CASSQEGGGNRPQHL. In DNA form, the CDR3 reads TGTGCCAGCAGCCAAGAGGGGGGTGGCAATCGGCCCCAGCATCTT.

V is TRBV9 and J is TRBJ2-1, with TRBD2 identical over 8 bases. Germline lookup yields CDR1 SGDLS and CDR2 YYNGEE. Trimming took 0 bases from V and 7 from J; bases not matched to a gene: 6. This CDR3 is built from 15 residues. CDR3 loop: CASSVDGRAGNEQFF. CDR3 coding DNA: TGTGCCAGCAGCGTAGACGGGAGGGCCGGGAATGAGCAGTTCTTC.

The V call is TRBV5-1, the J call TRBJ1-5, with 9 bases matching TRBD1. Germline-derived CDR1 and CDR2 are SGHRS and YFSETQ. Trimming at V came to 4 bases and at J to 5 bases, leaving 16 bases not matched to a gene. The CDR3 consists of 18 residues. The CDR3 here is CASSPELGTGKEDQPQHF. CDR3 bases: TGCGCCAGCAGCCCGGAACTCGGGACAGGGAAGGAGGATCAGCCCCAGCATTTT.

This chain connects TRBV29-1 to TRBJ2-7; perhaps D is TRBD1 or TRBD2 (5 bases each). The ends were cut back, 3 bases at V and 3 bases at J, with 18 bases in the middle. The CDR3 sequence is 15 residues long. Per germline, CDR1 SQVTM and CDR2 ANQGSEA. The CDR3 loop is CSVERIGTAYYEQYF. DNA for the CDR3: TGCAGCGTTGAGAGGATCGGGACGGCCTACTACGAGCAGTACTTC.

The gene calls are TRBV11-3 and TRBJ2-5, with D perhaps matching TRBD1 (5 bases). The DNA end is a closer match to TRBJ2-7, so the J assignment may be wrong. Per the germline V gene, CDR1 is SGHNT and CDR2 is YENEEA. This CDR3 region has 15 residues. This CDR3 is CASSPQVLRSYEQYF. DNA for the CDR3: TGTGCCAGCAGCCCACAGGTTCTACGCTCCTACGAGCAGTACTTC.

The chain links TRBV15 to TRBJ1-4; a weak D match, TRBD1 (5 bases). V lost 0 bases and J 3 bases, leaving 17 bases between the germline ends. Germline V gives CDR1 LNHNV, CDR2 YYDKDF (reference sequence). CDR3 length: 18 residues. CDR3 DNA: TGTGCCACCAGCAGAGATCTCGCCTCGGGGGATGCTAATGAAAAACTGTTTTTT. Its protein is CATSRDLASGDANEKLFF.

V is TRBV4-2 and J is TRBJ1-3, with D perhaps matching TRBD1 (5 bases). V gave up 1 base and J gave up 4 bases, with 14 bases separating them. Germline values: CDR1 LGHNA, CDR2 YNFKEQ. The CDR3 spans 16 residues. The CDR3 loop reads CASSQGPGDQGNTIYF. CDR3 nucleotides: TGTGCCAGCAGCCAAGGGCCCGGGGACCAAGGAAACACCATATATTTT.

The table lists this clone with a count of one. The gene calls are TRBV29-1 and TRBJ2-1; 7 bases are shared with TRBD1. Germline CDR1 is SQVTM and CDR2 is ANQGSEA. The CDR3 has 13 residues. Unmatched junction bases numbered 12, after V lost 2 bases and J lost 14 bases. The CDR3 DNA sequence: TGCAGCGTTGAACCCCCAGGGGGAAACTTGGAGTTCTTC. Residues: CSVEPPGGNLEFF.

The chain recombines TRBV27 with TRBJ2-7; 9 bases agree with TRBD1. The CDR3 is made up of 14 amino acids. CDR1 and CDR2 (germline): MNHEY, SMNVEV (reference sequence). V dropped 9 bases and J dropped 5; count of bases not matched to a gene: 11. The CDR3 coding sequence is TGTGCCAGTTCTACCGGGACAGGGAGACACGAGCAGTACTTC. Translation gives CASSTGTGRHEQYF.

J is TRBJ2-7 and V is TRBV4-1; D possibly corresponds to TRBD1 (7 bases). The V end lost 0 bases, the J end lost 0 bases, and 12 bases lay between the germline ends. Germline V gene sequence: CDR1 MGHRA, CDR2 YSYEKL. The CDR3 runs to 16 residues. CDR3 nucleotides: TGCGCCAGCAGCCAAGATTGGAGGGGGCGCTCCTACGAGCAGTACTTC. Encoded protein: CASSQDWRGRSYEQYF.

The chain carries TRBV7-9 and TRBJ2-1; no clear D gene. This CDR3 has 11 amino acids. Trimming stripped 6 bases from V and 5 bases from J, with 5 bases between. CDR1 and CDR2 from the germline V gene are SEHNR and FQNEAQ (reference sequence). CDR3 coding DNA: TGTGCCAGCAGTATCAACAATGAGCAGTTCTTC. It translates to CASSINNEQFF.

V is TRBV21-1 and J is TRBJ1-2; the table's D gene call, TRBD1, was not cross checked with the DNA. TRBV21-1 is a pseudogene locus. The CDR3 is 16 amino acids. CDR3 loop: CASSKGDREANYGYTF. In nucleotides, the CDR3 is TGTGCCAGCAGCAAAGGGGACAGAGAAGCTAACTATGGCTACACCTTC.

The chain couples TRBV19 to TRBJ2-1; 7 positions match TRBD1. CDR1 and CDR2 from the germline V gene are LNHDA and SQIVND (reference sequence). V lost 6 bases, J lost 7 bases, and 9 bases stayed unmatched. The CDR3 length is 14 residues. DNA of the CDR3: TGTGCCAGTAGCATGACAGGGCTGGGGAATGAGCAGTTCTTC. It encodes CASSMTGLGNEQFF.

The chain is built from TRBV29-1 and TRBJ1-2; a possible D gene is TRBD1 (5 bases). Germline CDR1 and CDR2: SQVTM and ANQGSEA. This CDR3 is built from 11 residues. The V gene lost 6 bases and the J gene lost 6 bases, with 11 bases spanning the gap. The CDR3 reads CSVGDGHGYTF. The CDR3 coding sequence is TGCAGCGTAGGGGATGGTCATGGCTACACCTTC.

V gene TRBV29-1 combines with J gene TRBJ1-1; 8 bases align to TRBD1. The length of the CDR3 is 16 residues. Germline loops: CDR1 SQVTM, CDR2 ANQGSEA. V lost 0 bases, J lost 4 bases, and 10 bases stayed unmatched. Here the CDR3 reads CSVEDLPGQGGTEAFF. The CDR3 DNA is TGCAGCGTTGAAGATCTCCCAGGACAGGGAGGCACTGAAGCTTTCTTT.

A single count supports this clone. The V call is TRBV7-9, the J call TRBJ2-4, with no clear D. Germline CDR1 SEHNR, CDR2 FQNEAQ (reference sequence). CDR3 length equals 13 residues. Trimming left V 3 bases short and J 8 bases short, with 11 bases between. Here the CDR3 DNA reads TGTGCCAGCAGCTTGGGTAGTCTAGACATTCAGTACTTC. Translating it yields CASSLGSLDIQYF.

The chain uses TRBV5-1 and TRBJ1-1; D not certain. CDR1 SGHRS and CDR2 YFSETQ come from the germline V gene. The V gene lost 4 bases and the J gene lost 4 bases, with 17 bases spanning the gap. This CDR3 is built from 15 residues. The DNA for the CDR3 is TGCGCCAGCAGCCCAGATACCAACAGAGGCACTGAAGCTTTCTTT. It codes for CASSPDTNRGTEAFF.

The CDR3 DNA reads TGTGCCAGCAGTTTAGCGGGAGACGGATACAATGAGCAGTTCTTC. Translating gives CASSLAGDGYNEQFF. The genes are TRBV6-5 and TRBJ2-1; 9 bases align to TRBD2. The germline CDR1 and CDR2 sequences are MNHEY and SVGAGI. The CDR3 has 15 amino acids. Germline trimming cut 4 bases from V and 4 bases from J; bases unmatched to any gene: 5.